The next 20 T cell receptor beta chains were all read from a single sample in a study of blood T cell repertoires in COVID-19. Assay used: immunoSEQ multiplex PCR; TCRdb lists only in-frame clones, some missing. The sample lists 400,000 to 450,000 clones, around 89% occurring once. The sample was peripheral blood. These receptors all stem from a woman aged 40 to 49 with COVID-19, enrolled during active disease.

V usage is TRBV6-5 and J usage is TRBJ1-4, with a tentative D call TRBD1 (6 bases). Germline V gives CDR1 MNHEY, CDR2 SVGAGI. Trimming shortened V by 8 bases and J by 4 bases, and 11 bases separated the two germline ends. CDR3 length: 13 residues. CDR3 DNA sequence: TGTGCCAGCCGCCAGGGGTATAATGAAAAACTGTTTTTT. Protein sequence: CASRQGYNEKLFF.

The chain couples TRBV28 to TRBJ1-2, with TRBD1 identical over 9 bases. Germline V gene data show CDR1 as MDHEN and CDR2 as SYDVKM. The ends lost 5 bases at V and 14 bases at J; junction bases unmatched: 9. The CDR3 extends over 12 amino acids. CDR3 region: CASSRGQGPVTF. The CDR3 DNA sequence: TGTGCCAGCAGTCGGGGACAGGGACCTGTTACCTTC.

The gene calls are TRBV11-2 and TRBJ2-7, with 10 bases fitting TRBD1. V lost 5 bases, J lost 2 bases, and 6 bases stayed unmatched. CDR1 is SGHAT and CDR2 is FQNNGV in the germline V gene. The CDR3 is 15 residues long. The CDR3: CASSTGTGAAYEQYF. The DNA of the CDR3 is TGTGCCAGCAGCACCGGGACAGGGGCCGCCTACGAGCAGTACTTC.

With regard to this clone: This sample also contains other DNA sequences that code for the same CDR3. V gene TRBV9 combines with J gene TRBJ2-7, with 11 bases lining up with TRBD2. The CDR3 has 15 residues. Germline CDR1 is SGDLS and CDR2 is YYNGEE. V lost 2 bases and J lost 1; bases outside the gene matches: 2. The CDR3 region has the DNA TGTGCCAGCAGCGTCGGGACTAGCGGTTCCTACGAGCAGTACTTC. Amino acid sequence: CASSVGTSGSYEQYF.

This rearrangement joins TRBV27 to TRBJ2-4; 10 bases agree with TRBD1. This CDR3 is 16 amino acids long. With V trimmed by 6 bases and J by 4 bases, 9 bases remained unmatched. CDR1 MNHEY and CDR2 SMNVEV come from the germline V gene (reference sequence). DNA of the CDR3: TGTGCCAGCAGGACCCAACGGACAGGGGGGAAAAACATTCAGTACTTC. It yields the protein CASRTQRTGGKNIQYF.

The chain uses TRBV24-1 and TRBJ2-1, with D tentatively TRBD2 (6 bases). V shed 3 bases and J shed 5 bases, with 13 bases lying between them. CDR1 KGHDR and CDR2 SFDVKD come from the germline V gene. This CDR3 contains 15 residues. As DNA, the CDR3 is TGTGCCACCAGTGATGCGGGGAAAGGGGACAATGAGCAGTTCTTC. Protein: CATSDAGKGDNEQFF.

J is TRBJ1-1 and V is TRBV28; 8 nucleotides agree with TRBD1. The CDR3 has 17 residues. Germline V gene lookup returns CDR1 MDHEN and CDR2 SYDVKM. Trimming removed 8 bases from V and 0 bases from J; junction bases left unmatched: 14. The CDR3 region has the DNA TGTGCCAGCGGATACAAAGGGACAGGCGGAATGAACACTGAAGCTTTCTTT. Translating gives CASGYKGTGGMNTEAFF. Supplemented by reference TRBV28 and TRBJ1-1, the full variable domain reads DVKVTQSSRYLVKRTGEKVFLECVQDMDHENMFWYRQDPGLGLRLIYFSYDVKMKEKGDIPEGYSVSREKKERFSLILESASTNQTSMYLCASGYKGTGGMNTEAFFGQGTRLTVV.

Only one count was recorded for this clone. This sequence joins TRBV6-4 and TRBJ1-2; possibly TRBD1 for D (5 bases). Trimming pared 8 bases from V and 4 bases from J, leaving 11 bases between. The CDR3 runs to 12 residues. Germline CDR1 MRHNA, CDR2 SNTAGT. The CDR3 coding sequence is TGTGCCAGCTGGACATACCGCTATGGCTACACCTTC. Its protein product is CASWTYRYGYTF.

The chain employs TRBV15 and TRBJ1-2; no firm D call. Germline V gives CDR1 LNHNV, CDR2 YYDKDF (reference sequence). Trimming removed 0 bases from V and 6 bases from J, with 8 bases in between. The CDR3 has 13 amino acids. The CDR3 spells CATSRDLLDGYTF. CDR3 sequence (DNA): TGTGCCACCAGCAGAGACCTCCTCGATGGCTACACCTTC.

The CDR3 DNA is TGTGCCAGCAGCCATCAGACGACAGGGGGCGATGAAAAACTGTTTTTT. Encoded protein: CASSHQTTGGDEKLFF. This chain uses TRBV3-1 (or the pseudogene TRBV3-2) with TRBJ1-4; 10 bases fit TRBD1. After removal of 3 bases from V and 6 bases from J, the junction contained 7 bases not matched to a gene. Germline CDR1 reads LGHDT; CDR2 reads YNNKEL (reference sequence). CDR3 size: 16 residues.

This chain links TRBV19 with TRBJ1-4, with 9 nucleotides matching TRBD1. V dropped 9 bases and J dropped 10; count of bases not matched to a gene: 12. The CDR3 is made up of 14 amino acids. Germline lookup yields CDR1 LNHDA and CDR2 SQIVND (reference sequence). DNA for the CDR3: TGTGCCAGCGAACCCGGGACAGGGATCGGAAAACTGTTTTTT. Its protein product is CASEPGTGIGKLFF. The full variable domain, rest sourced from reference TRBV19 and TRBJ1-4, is DGGITQSPKYLFRKEGQNVTLSCEQNLNHDAMYWYRQDPGQGLRLIYYSQIVNDFQKGDIAEGYSVSREKKESFPLTVTSAQKNPTAFYLCASEPGTGIGKLFFGSGTQLSVL.

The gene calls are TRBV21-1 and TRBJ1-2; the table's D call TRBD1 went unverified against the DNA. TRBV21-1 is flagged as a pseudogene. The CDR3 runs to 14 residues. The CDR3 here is CASSKSHSPMGYTF. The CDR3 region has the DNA TGTGCCAGCAGCAAAAGTCACAGCCCGATGGGCTACACCTTC.

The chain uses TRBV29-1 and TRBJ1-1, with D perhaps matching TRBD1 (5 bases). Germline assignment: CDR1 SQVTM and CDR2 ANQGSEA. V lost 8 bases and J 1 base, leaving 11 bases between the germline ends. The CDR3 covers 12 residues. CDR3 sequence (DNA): TGCAGCTCCTATACAGGGAACACTGAAGCTTTCTTT. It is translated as CSSYTGNTEAFF.

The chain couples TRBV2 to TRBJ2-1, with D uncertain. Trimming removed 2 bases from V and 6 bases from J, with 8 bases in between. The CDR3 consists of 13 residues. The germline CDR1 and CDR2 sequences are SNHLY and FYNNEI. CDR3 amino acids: CASSERSGNEQFF. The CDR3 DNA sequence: TGTGCCAGCAGTGAACGGTCAGGCAATGAGCAGTTCTTC.

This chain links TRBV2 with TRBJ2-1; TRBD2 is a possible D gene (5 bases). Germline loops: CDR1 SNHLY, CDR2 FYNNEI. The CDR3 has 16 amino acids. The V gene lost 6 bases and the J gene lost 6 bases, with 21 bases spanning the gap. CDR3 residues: CASSQRMGSAGNEQFF. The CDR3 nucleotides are TGTGCCAGCAGCCAACGAATGGGAAGTGCGGGCAATGAGCAGTTCTTC.

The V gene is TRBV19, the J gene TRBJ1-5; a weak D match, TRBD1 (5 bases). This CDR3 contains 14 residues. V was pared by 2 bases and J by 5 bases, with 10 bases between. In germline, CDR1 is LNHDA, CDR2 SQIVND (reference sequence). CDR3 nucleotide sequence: TGTGCCAGTAGTATACAGGGCAGCGATCAGCCCCAGCATTTT. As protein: CASSIQGSDQPQHF. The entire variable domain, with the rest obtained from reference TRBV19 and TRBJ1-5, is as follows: DGGITQSPKYLFRKEGQNVTLSCEQNLNHDAMYWYRQDPGQGLRLIYYSQIVNDFQKGDIAEGYSVSREKKESFPLTVTSAQKNPTAFYLCASSIQGSDQPQHFGDGTRLSIL.

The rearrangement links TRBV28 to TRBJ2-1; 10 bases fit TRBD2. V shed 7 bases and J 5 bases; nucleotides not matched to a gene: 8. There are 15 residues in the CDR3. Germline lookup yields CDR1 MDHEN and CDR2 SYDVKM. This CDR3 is CASNTLAGENNEQFF. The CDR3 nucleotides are TGTGCCAGCAATACCCTAGCGGGAGAGAACAATGAGCAGTTCTTC.

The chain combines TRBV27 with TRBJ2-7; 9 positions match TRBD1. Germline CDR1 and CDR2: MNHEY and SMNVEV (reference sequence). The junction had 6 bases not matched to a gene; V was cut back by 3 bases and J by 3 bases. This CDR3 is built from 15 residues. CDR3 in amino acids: CASSLGQGMFYEQYF. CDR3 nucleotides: TGTGCCAGCAGTTTGGGACAGGGAATGTTCTACGAGCAGTACTTC.

Written as DNA, the CDR3 is TGCGCCAGCAGCTTGGGCCAGGGGAAAGGTCAGCCCCAGCATTTT. Translation gives CASSLGQGKGQPQHF. J is TRBJ1-5 and V is TRBV5-1, with D possibly matching TRBD1 (6 bases). The V and J ends lost 0 bases and 6 bases respectively, with 13 bases between them. CDR1 is SGHRS and CDR2 is YFSETQ in the germline V gene. The CDR3 extends over 15 amino acids.

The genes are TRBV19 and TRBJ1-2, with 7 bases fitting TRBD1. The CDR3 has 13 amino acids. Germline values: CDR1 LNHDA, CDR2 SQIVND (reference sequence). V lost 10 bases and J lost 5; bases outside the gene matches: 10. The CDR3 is CATSSSTGYGYTF. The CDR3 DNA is TGTGCCACCAGTTCCTCGACAGGGTATGGCTACACCTTC.